This TCR beta chain was found in a study of blood T cells in healthy people across ages (dated by TCRdb to between 2015 and 2017). The study in broad terms: In model experiments, roughly one uniquely barcoded TCR beta cDNA molecule per two T cells was captured by template switching. Two additional independent replicas of 1 million unique cDNA reads from the same blood draw were analyzed for two donors (one aged 18 to 29 and one aged 80 or older). Four age groups were formed from the donors: young (average approximately 17 years), middle-aged (around 40), aged (under 70) and long-lived (more than 75). To track age-related changes in TCR beta repertoire diversity, the study relied on deep sequencing normalized with unique cDNA molecular identifiers.

Libraries were built with 5' RACE. Sequencing took place on an Illumina HiSeq 2500. A second PCR of about 6 to 11 cycles was run with a J-beta primer mix and a sample-barcoded 5' primer. A template-switch 5' adaptor carrying 12 random nucleotides introduced a unique molecular identifier onto each TCR beta cDNA molecule. Each sample yielded at least 3 million CDR3-containing paired-end reads. The Mint cDNA synthesis kit, primed by a TRBC-specific oligonucleotide, was used to synthesize first-strand cDNA from all RNA. Following uracil-DNA glycosylase treatment, a first 18-cycle PCR with universal primers M1SS and BC2_uni_R was performed on all cDNA. In the authors' own workflow: For normalization, 1 million high-quality reads were randomly selected from each sample, with every read carrying a distinct molecular identifier. Instead of being binned into consensus sequences, reads with shared molecular identifiers were discarded. CDR3 identification, clonotype clustering and error correction used MiTCR with a Q25 quality threshold and the strictest error-elimination algorithm. A nonparametric unseen species model with Euler transformation was used to estimate lower-bound total TCR beta diversity. TCRdb reprocessed the public reads (quality trimming at Q25 with fastp, clone calling with MiXCR) and kept in-frame beta chains. CDR3 protein sequences are deduplicated, and each keeps its most common genes and DNA. What appears here as the V and J calls and clone size reflects TCRdb's work, not the paper's. The sample records around 820,000 distinct CDR3 sequences, more than 20% of which are singletons. Approximately 4% of the sample is in the top ten clones.

General conclusions and limits of the study: Observed TCR beta diversity correlated strongly with the percentage of naive T cells measured by flow cytometry. Estimates of total diversity based on one million sequenced T cells were regarded as lower bounds and as underestimates. Compared with the aged group, the long-lived group had more naive CD4+ T cells, fewer expanded clones and increased TCR diversity, a pattern suggesting age selection. Observed TCR beta diversity per million T cells fell roughly linearly with age, and a significant reduction was already apparent by age around 40. Since profiling was done on bulk unsorted PBMCs, naive and antigen-experienced compartments could not be conclusively compared. The CMV infection status of donors was not known, potentially confounding age-related changes in expanded clonotypes.

In this sample, this clonotype turned up a few times. Which antigen it targets is not known. No base quality information exists; no much larger clone differs at one position. V is clipped by 0 bases and J by 4 bases, and the sequence between their germline boundaries is 7 bases long. The germline V gene yields SGHTA for CDR1 and FQGNSA for CDR2. Its CDR3 holds 15 amino acids, cysteine through phenylalanine. CDR3 DNA only is kept here, 45 bases in frame from base 1. The 39 donors, aged 6 to 90 years, were systemically healthy Caucasian individuals from Russia. Each donor gave 8 to 10 milliliters of peripheral blood, drawn into EDTA-treated Vacutainer tubes. PBMCs were isolated by Ficoll-Paque density-gradient centrifugation, with at least 7 million obtained per sample. Total RNA was extracted from PBMCs with Trizol reagent, with at least 5 micrograms obtained per sample. For every donor, an aliquot of PBMCs went through flow cytometry to measure the percentages of naive CD45RAhigh/CD27high T cells.

This sample also appeared in a second study, on T cells of mothers and their children. Per the second study: Nine systemically healthy Caucasian individuals served as donors, namely three mothers together with their six children. cDNA synthesis used all of the extracted RNA, with 1.5 ug of RNA in each 15 ul reaction. In the second PCR, the M1S primer introduced both the sample barcodes and 2-4 random nucleotides. Each mother yielded over 9.5 million TCR beta CDR3 reads and each child roughly 3.1 million reads. In both related and unrelated pairs, thymic selection shapes the output of TCR recombination in a similar way, with inherited differences having only a minor effect. Related mother-child pairs always showed normalized repertoire overlap that was slightly higher than in unrelated mother-child pairs, though the difference was never significant. No persistent microchimeric T cell clones were detected, at a sensitivity of roughly 100 clones per million clonotypes. To look for features that set related mother-child pairs apart from unrelated individuals, the researchers ran deep NGS to compare the TCR beta repertoires of mothers and children. On average, the children were approximately 11 +/- 4 years old, while the mothers were approximately 40 +/- 4 years old. Libraries were sequenced on Illumina HiSeq 2000 with 100+100 nt paired-end reads after adapter ligation with NEBNext reagents. Mother and child libraries were prepared a month apart and sequenced in separate runs to prevent cross-contamination. For each donor, between roughly 450,000 and 2,300,000 distinct TCR beta clonotypes were identified. Naive TCR beta clonotypes were estimated from low-frequency clonotypes matched to each donor's FACS-determined naive share, without sorting.

The chain couples TRBV7-2 to TRBJ1-6; the D gene is possibly TRBD1, with 6 bases matching. The receptor was isolated from a boy between 5 and 17 years old in good health. Sequences were obtained from blood. The DNA is as follows: TGTGCCAGCAGCTTAGCAGGGGGATATAATTCACCCCTCCACTTT. Its protein reads: CASSLAGGYNSPLHF.